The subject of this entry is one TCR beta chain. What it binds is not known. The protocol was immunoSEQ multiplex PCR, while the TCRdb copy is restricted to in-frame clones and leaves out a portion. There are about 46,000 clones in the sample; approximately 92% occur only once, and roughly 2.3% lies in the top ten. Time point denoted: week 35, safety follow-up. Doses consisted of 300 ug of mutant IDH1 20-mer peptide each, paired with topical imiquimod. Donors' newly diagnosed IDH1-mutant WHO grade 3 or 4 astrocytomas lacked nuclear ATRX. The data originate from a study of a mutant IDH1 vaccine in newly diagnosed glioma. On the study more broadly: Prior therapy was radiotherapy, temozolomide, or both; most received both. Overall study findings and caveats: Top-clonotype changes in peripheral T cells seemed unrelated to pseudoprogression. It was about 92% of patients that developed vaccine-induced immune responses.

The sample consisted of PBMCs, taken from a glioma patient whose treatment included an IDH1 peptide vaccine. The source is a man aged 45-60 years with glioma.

The CDR3 DNA reads TGTGCCAGCAGTTACTCGAAGTCGTTAGCCAAAAACATTCAGTACTTC. As protein: CASSYSKSLAKNIQYF. The chain joins TRBV6-5 to TRBJ2-4; unclear D gene. Germline loops: CDR1 MNHEY, CDR2 SVGAGI. CDR3 size: 16 residues. Trimming removed 0 bases at V and 0 bases at J, with 9 bases between.